The entry below describes one T cell receptor beta chain. This sample stems from a study of regulatory and conventional T cells in RAG deficiency. Germline CDR1 and CDR2: SQVTM and ANQGSEA. This CDR3 has 13 amino acids. Trimming pared 1 base from V and 4 bases from J, leaving 11 bases between. The protocol was immunoSEQ multiplex PCR, while the TCRdb copy is restricted to in-frame clones and leaves out a portion. The sample carries 5,000 to 6,500 clones, around 93% recorded once. The chain couples TRBV29-1 to TRBJ2-7, with TRBD1 as a possible D gene (5 bases). The receptor comes from a human donor with RAG deficiency presenting as severe combined immunodeficiency. Sequenced input: CD8+ T cells sorted from blood. DNA of the CDR3: TGCAGCGTTGAAGGTGACAGTTGGTACGAGCAGTACTTC. Translation: CSVEGDSWYEQYF.